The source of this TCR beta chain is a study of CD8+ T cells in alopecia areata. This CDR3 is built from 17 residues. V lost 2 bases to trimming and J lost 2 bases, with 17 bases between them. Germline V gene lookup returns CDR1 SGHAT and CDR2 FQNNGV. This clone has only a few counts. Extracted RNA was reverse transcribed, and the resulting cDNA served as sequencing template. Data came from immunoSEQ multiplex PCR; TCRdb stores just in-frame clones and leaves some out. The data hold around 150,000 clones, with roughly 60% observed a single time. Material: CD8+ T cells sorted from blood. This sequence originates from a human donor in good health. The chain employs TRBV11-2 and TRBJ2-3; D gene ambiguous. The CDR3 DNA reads TGTGCCAGCAGCTTATCACTGGCGGCCCAGACCACAGATACGCAGTATTTT. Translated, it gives CASSLSLAAQTTDTQYF.